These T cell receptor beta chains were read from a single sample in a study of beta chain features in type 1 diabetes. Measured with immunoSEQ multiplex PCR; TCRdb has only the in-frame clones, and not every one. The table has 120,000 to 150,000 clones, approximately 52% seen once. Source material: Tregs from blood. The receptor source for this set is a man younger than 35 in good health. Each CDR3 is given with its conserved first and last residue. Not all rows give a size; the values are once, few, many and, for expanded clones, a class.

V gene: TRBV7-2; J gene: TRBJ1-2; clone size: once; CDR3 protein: CASTRGQNYGYTF
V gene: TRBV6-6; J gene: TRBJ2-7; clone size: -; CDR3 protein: CASSPSSYEQYF
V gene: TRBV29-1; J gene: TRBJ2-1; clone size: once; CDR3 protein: CSVDIPGQGNNEQFF
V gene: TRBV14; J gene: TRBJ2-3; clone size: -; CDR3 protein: CASSLEVATSTDTQYF
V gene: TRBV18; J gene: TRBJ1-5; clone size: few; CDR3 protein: CASSPTTGFGNQPQHF
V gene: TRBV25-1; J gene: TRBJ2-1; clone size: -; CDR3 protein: CASSETGRGGHNEQFF
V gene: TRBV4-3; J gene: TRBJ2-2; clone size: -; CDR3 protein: CASSPTGDTGELFF
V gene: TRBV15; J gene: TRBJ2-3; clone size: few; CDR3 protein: CATSRDGMFSGQGADTQYF
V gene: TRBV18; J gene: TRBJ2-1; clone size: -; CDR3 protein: CASSPLVAPSSYNEQFF
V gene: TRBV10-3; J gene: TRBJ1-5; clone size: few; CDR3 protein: CAIRREINQPQHF
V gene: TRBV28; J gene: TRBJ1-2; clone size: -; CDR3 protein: CASIDGGDSLVAGYGYTF
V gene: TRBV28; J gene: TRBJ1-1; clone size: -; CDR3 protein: CASSSFTGGKNTEAFF